Each of the 27 T cell receptor beta chains below was sequenced from the same sample in a study of graft-versus-host responses after intestinal transplantation. Using immunoSEQ multiplex PCR, the repertoire was profiled, and TCRdb retains in-frame clones only, with some absent. In the table there are approximately 70,000 clones, roughly 89% of which are singletons. The sample consisted of bone marrow, taken less than 750 days after intestinal transplantation. The receptors shown here come from a human patient who received an intestinal transplant, so some T cells may come from the graft donor.

The V and J genes are TRBV18 and TRBJ1-5; 11 nucleotides align to TRBD1. V shed 3 bases, J shed 6 bases, and the junction held 7 bases outside the gene matches. The CDR3 sequence is 16 residues long. CDR1 KGHSH and CDR2 LQKENI come from the germline V gene. Written as DNA, the CDR3 is TGTGCCAGCTCACCTCAGGACAGGGGGCATCGTCAGCCCCAGCATTTT. It yields the protein CASSPQDRGHRQPQHF.

This clone has just a few counts. This chain links TRBV6-5 with TRBJ1-5; D remains ambiguous. The CDR3 sequence is 12 residues long. Between the trimmed V and J ends, which lost 6 bases and 2 bases, there was a span of 5 bases. Germline lookup yields CDR1 MNHEY and CDR2 SVGAGI. The CDR3 loop reads CASRRGNQPQHF. The CDR3 DNA is TGTGCCAGCAGGCGAGGCAATCAGCCCCAGCATTTT.

V usage is TRBV27 and J usage is TRBJ1-1; 8 nucleotides line up with TRBD1. The germline V gene encodes CDR1 MNHEY and CDR2 SMNVEV (reference sequence). V dropped 2 bases and J dropped 6; count of bases not matched to a gene: 11. The CDR3 has 16 residues. CDR3 in DNA: TGTGCCAGCAGTTTACTGGCAGGGGGCGTTTGGGCTGAAGCTTTCTTT. Its protein product is CASSLLAGGVWAEAFF.

The chain is built from TRBV30 and TRBJ2-7; D call uncertain. Trimming stripped 0 bases from V and 3 bases from J, with 6 bases between. The CDR3 is made up of 12 amino acids. CDR1 and CDR2 (germline): GTSNPN, SVGIG (reference sequence). The CDR3 region has the DNA TGTGCCTGGAGTGTCGGCGGCTACGAGCAGTACTTC. Protein product: CAWSVGGYEQYF.

The CDR3 DNA reads as TGTGCCAGCCTACCAGGGCTCGCCTACGAGCAGTACTTC. Translated, it gives CASLPGLAYEQYF. V and J are TRBV6-5 and TRBJ2-7, with a possible D match to TRBD1 (5 bases). Germline V gene data show CDR1 as MNHEY and CDR2 as SVGAGI. This CDR3 is built from 13 residues. Trimming cost V 8 bases and J 2 bases, with 13 bases left between them.

In its sample, this clone was seen once. The chain joins TRBV10-3 to TRBJ2-1; TRBD2 aligns across 9 bases. With 5 bases clipped from V and 10 bases from J, the junction kept 24 bases outside the gene matches. The germline V gene encodes CDR1 ENHRY and CDR2 SYGVKD. The CDR3 consists of 19 residues. The DNA of the CDR3 is TGTGCCATCAGTTCTGGCAGGGGTTCGCCTAGCGGGATGCAATGGGAGCAGTTCTTC. This gives the protein CAISSGRGSPSGMQWEQFF.

The chain has TRBV7-2 and TRBJ2-7; D call uncertain. The CDR3 length is 14 residues. Deletions cut 6 bases from V and 2 bases from J, with 14 bases between. CDR1 and CDR2 from the germline V gene are SGHTA and FQGNSA. CDR3 sequence (DNA): TGTGCCAGCAGACCAGCCGAAAAAACCTACGAGCAGTACTTC. The encoded protein is CASRPAEKTYEQYF.

The rearrangement joins TRBV5-4 to TRBJ2-5, with 10 bases that match TRBD2. The J segment lost 4 bases and the V segment lost 0 bases, leaving 6 bases of the junction unmatched. Germline-derived CDR1 and CDR2 are SGHNT and YYREEE (reference sequence). This CDR3 has 16 residues. Written as DNA, the CDR3 is TGTGCCAGCAGCTTGGCAAGCGGGAGGGCAGGAGAGACCCAGTACTTC. Amino acids: CASSLASGRAGETQYF. The full variable domain, in which reference TRBV5-4 and TRBJ2-5 provide the parts outside the CDR3, is ETGVTQSPTHLIKTRGQQVTLRCSSQSGHNTVSWYQQALGQGPQFIFQYYREEENGRGNFPPRFSGLQFPNYSSELNVNALELDDSALYLCASSLASGRAGETQYFGPGTRLLVL.

This chain links TRBV28 with TRBJ2-7; 9 bases align to TRBD2. After removal of 5 bases from V and 2 bases from J, the junction contained 13 bases not matched to a gene. CDR1 is MDHEN, CDR2 SYDVKM, per germline. There are 17 residues in the CDR3. The CDR3 DNA reads TGTGCCAGCAGTCAATTAGGACTAGCGCGAAGTACCTACGAGCAGTACTTC. Amino acids: CASSQLGLARSTYEQYF.

The CDR3: CASRSGGAYTQYF. CDR3 DNA sequence: TGTGCCAGCAGGTCAGGGGGCGCTTATACGCAGTATTTT. V usage is TRBV6-5 and J usage is TRBJ2-3, with 8 nucleotides matching TRBD1. Germline V lookup: CDR1 MNHEY, CDR2 SVGAGI. V shed 6 bases and J 7 bases; nucleotides not matched to a gene: 6. This CDR3 is 13 amino acids long.

The gene calls are TRBV27 and TRBJ1-4; D is unresolved. Germline values: CDR1 MNHEY, CDR2 SMNVEV (reference sequence). The ends were cut back, 9 bases at V and 2 bases at J, with 13 bases in the middle. CDR3 length: 14 residues. The CDR3 region is CASSWDGTNEKLFF. CDR3 sequence (DNA): TGTGCCAGTAGCTGGGATGGCACTAATGAAAAACTGTTTTTT.

The chain has TRBV5-1 and TRBJ1-3; D ambiguous. Germline lookup yields CDR1 SGHRS and CDR2 YFSETQ. CDR3 size: 16 residues. V lost 0 bases to trimming and J lost 0 bases, with 10 bases between them. The CDR3, as DNA: TGCGCCAGCAGCTTGGAAGGACTGATCTCTGGAAACACCATATATTTT. Its translation: CASSLEGLISGNTIYF.

The chain uses TRBV5-1 and TRBJ2-3; 7 bases map to TRBD2. Germline V lookup: CDR1 SGHRS, CDR2 YFSETQ. This CDR3 has 16 amino acids. The V segment lost 3 bases and the J segment 7 bases; nucleotides outside the gene matches: 14. CDR3 region: CASSSDAGAFRYTQYF. Written as DNA, the CDR3 is TGCGCCAGCAGCTCCGATGCGGGAGCGTTCAGGTATACGCAGTATTTT.

The sample holds one count of this clone. The V call is TRBV15, the J call TRBJ1-4, with unresolved D. V gave up 2 bases and J gave up 7 bases, with 17 bases separating them. Germline V lookup: CDR1 LNHNV, CDR2 YYDKDF (reference sequence). The CDR3 is made up of 16 amino acids. The DNA of the CDR3 is TGTGCCACCAGCAGACAAGACCTCCGTCGGGCTGAAAAACTGTTTTTT. This sequence encodes CATSRQDLRRAEKLFF.

This clone has a handful of counts. The V and J genes are TRBV9 and TRBJ1-3; TRBD1 is a possible D gene (5 bases). The V end was cut by 0 bases, the J end by 8 bases, with 12 bases between. CDR3 length: 14 residues. Germline V lookup: CDR1 SGDLS, CDR2 YYNGEE. The CDR3 DNA is TGTGCCAGCAGCGTAGGAGGGCAGGGCCACACCATATATTTT. Protein: CASSVGGQGHTIYF.

Only one count was recorded for this clone. V usage is TRBV7-3 and J usage is TRBJ2-2; 7 positions agree with TRBD1. Trimming at V came to 2 bases and at J to 0 bases, leaving 9 bases not matched to a gene. CDR1 SGHTA and CDR2 FQGTGA come from the germline V gene. The length of the CDR3 is 18 residues. CDR3 amino acids: CASSLLSNRGANTGELFF. CDR3 in DNA: TGTGCCAGCAGCTTACTCTCCAACAGGGGAGCGAACACCGGGGAGCTGTTTTTT.

The chain carries TRBV28 and TRBJ1-6, with 9 bases matching TRBD1. Unmatched junction bases numbered 3, after V lost 2 bases and J lost 7 bases. The CDR3 length is 15 residues. The germline V gene has CDR1 MDHEN and CDR2 SYDVKM. CDR3 sequence: CASSLTGQGNSPLHF. The DNA for the CDR3 is TGTGCCAGCAGTTTAACGGGACAGGGAAATTCACCCCTCCACTTT.

The V call is TRBV5-1, the J call TRBJ2-3; D uncertain. Germline CDR1 SGHRS, CDR2 YFSETQ. The CDR3 sequence is 15 residues long. Trimming shortened V by 2 bases and J by 6 bases, and 16 bases separated the two germline ends. CDR3 bases: TGCGCCAGCAGCTTCCGACACGATAGGTCGGATACGCAGTATTTT. It translates to CASSFRHDRSDTQYF.

V and J are TRBV10-3 and TRBJ2-7; 9 nucleotides agree with TRBD1. The CDR3 covers 15 residues. Per germline, CDR1 ENHRY and CDR2 SYGVKD. V shed 3 bases, J shed 4 bases, and the junction held 7 bases outside the gene matches. This CDR3 reads CAISDLDRGRYEQYF. CDR3 sequence (DNA): TGTGCCATCAGTGATTTGGACAGGGGACGGTACGAGCAGTACTTC.

The chain has TRBV6-5 and TRBJ2-7; no clear D gene. CDR1 and CDR2 from the germline V gene are MNHEY and SVGAGI. Trimming took off 6 bases at V and 1 base at J, with 7 bases between the two ends. This CDR3 has 12 amino acids. The CDR3 protein is CASSQGSYEQYF. The CDR3 region has the DNA TGTGCCAGCAGCCAAGGATCCTACGAGCAGTACTTC.

V is TRBV28 and J is TRBJ1-1; D may be TRBD1 (5 bases). The germline V gene encodes CDR1 MDHEN and CDR2 SYDVKM. The CDR3 has 14 residues. Trimming removed 6 bases from V and 2 bases from J, with 13 bases in between. The CDR3 nucleotides read TGTGCCAGCAGCTGGGGCGGCAGAAACACTGAAGCTTTCTTT. It is translated as CASSWGGRNTEAFF.

The table lists this clone with a few counts. The chain has TRBV25-1 and TRBJ1-1; 8 bases match TRBD1. Germline CDR1 is MGHDK and CDR2 is SYGVNS. The CDR3 contains 14 residues. V trimming: 4 bases; J trimming: 1 base; junction bases outside the gene matches: 2. The chain's CDR3 is CASSGGTGNTEAFF. Here the CDR3 DNA reads TGTGCCAGCAGTGGGGGGACAGGGAACACTGAAGCTTTCTTT. The complete variable domain, with remaining parts taken from reference TRBV25-1 and TRBJ1-1, reads EADIYQTPRYLVIGTGKKITLECSQTMGHDKMYWYQQDPGMELHLIHYSYGVNSTEKGDLSSESTVSRIRTEHFPLTLESARPSHTSQYLCASSGGTGNTEAFFGQGTRLTVV.

This sequence joins TRBV9 and TRBJ1-4, with D possibly being TRBD1 (6 bases). Trimming left V 0 bases short and J 3 bases short, with 12 bases between. Germline CDR1 and CDR2: SGDLS and YYNGEE. The CDR3 is made up of 16 amino acids. The CDR3 sequence is CASSVGSGQPNEKLFF. DNA of the CDR3: TGTGCCAGCAGCGTAGGTTCTGGACAGCCTAATGAAAAACTGTTTTTT.

This rearrangement joins TRBV18 to TRBJ2-5; D remains ambiguous. The CDR3 contains 12 residues. CDR1 KGHSH and CDR2 LQKENI come from the germline V gene. Trimming removed 3 bases at V and 5 bases at J, with 7 bases between. CDR3 residues: CASSPLGETQYF. CDR3 in DNA: TGTGCCAGCTCACCCCTCGGGGAGACCCAGTACTTC.

This clone has more than one count but fewer than ten. This chain joins TRBV4-2 and TRBJ2-7, with a weak D call TRBD1 (6 bases). V lost 4 bases and J 5 bases, leaving 21 bases between the germline ends. The CDR3 sequence is 16 residues long. Looked up from germline, CDR1 is LGHNA and CDR2 is YNFKEQ. The DNA of the CDR3 is TGTGCCAGCAGCCTCTCCAGGGGCACCCTTCTGGACGAGCAGTACTTC. Protein sequence: CASSLSRGTLLDEQYF.

This clone was counted once. The chain links TRBV11-3 to TRBJ2-1; D remains unclear. CDR1 is SGHNT, CDR2 YENEEA, per germline. There are 11 residues in the CDR3. Trimming cost V 8 bases and J 6 bases, with 8 bases left between them. The CDR3 DNA reads TGTGCCAGCTTTAGCAGCAATGAGCAGTTCTTC. Protein product: CASFSSNEQFF.

This chain connects TRBV4-1 to TRBJ2-5; TRBD2 agrees at 13 bases. There are 19 residues in the CDR3. V trimming: 1 base; J trimming: 0 bases; junction bases outside the gene matches: 8. Germline-derived CDR1 and CDR2 are MGHRA and YSYEKL. The CDR3 DNA sequence: TGCGCCAGCAGCCAAGTACCTACCGGGACTAGCGGGGACCAAGAGACCCAGTACTTC. Translating gives CASSQVPTGTSGDQETQYF.